This record concerns one T cell receptor (beta chain) sequence. The data are from a study of blood T cell repertoires in COVID-19. Looking at the study overall: COVID-19 samples collected from the United States, Italy and Spain covered acute and convalescent phases. PBMCs, B-cell-depleted T cells, or T cells provided the cDNA or gDNA that made up the material.

In the study's own analysis: Estimation of nucleated cell counts relied on the amplification of reference gene primers. Profiling relied on immunoSEQ multiplex PCR, and the TCRdb table lists in-frame clones only, not all of them. The DNA was the basis for D and trimming; V, J and clone size are from that table. The sample includes tens of thousands of clones, 89% seen only once; the top ten take about 3.4%. The sample consisted of peripheral blood. This TCR came from a woman between 65 and 79 years old with acute or convalescent COVID-19.

CDR3 sequence: CASSGPGKGGYTF. The CDR3 DNA reads TGTGCCAGCAGTGGGCCAGGGAAGGGTGGCTACACCTTC. The rearrangement uses TRBV2 and TRBJ1-2; tentative D call: TRBD1 (5 bases). The V gene lost 4 bases and the J gene lost 7 bases, with 13 bases spanning the gap. The length of the CDR3 is 13 residues. In germline, CDR1 is SNHLY, CDR2 FYNNEI.